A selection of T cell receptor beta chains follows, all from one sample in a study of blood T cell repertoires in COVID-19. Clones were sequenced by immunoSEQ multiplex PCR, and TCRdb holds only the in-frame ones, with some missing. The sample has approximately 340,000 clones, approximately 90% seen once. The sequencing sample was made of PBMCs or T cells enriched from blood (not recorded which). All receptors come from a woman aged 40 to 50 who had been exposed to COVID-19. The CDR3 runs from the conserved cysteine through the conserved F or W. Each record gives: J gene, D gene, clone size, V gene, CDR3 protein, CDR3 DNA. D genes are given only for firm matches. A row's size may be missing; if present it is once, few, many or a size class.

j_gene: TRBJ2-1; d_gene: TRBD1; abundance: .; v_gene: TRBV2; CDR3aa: CASSGPPQGNEQFF; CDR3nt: TGTGCCAGCAGTGGGCCTCCACAGGGGAATGAGCAGTTCTTC
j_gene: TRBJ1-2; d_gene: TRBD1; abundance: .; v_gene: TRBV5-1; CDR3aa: CASSPTGQGNGYTF; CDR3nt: TGCGCCAGCAGCCCAACCGGACAGGGAAATGGCTACACCTTC
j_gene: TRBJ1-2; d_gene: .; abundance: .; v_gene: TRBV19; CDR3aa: CASSPAAADYGYTF; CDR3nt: TGTGCCAGTTCCCCGGCTGCGGCAGACTATGGCTACACCTTC
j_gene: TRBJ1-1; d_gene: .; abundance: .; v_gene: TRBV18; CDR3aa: CASSPRPGSNTEAFF; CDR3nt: TGTGCCAGCTCACCTCGGCCCGGGTCGAACACTGAAGCTTTCTTT
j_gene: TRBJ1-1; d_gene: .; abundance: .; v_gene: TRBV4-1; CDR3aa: CASSQIQGKRTEAFF; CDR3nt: TGCGCCAGCAGCCAAATCCAGGGGAAAAGGACTGAAGCTTTCTTT
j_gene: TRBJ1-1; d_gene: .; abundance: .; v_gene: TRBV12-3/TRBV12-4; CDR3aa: CASGQGGTEAFF; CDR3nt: TGTGCCAGCGGGCAAGGGGGCACTGAAGCTTTCTTT
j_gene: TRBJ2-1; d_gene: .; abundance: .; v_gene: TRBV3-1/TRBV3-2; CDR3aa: CASRPRLGRWDEQFF; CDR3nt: TGTGCCAGCAGACCCCGACTAGGCCGATGGGATGAGCAGTTCTTC
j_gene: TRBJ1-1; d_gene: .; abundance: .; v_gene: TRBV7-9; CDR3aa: CATDLGQTNTEAFF; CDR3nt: TGTGCCACCGACCTAGGACAGACGAACACTGAAGCTTTCTTT
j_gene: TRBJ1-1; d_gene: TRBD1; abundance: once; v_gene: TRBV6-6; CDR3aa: CASSPRTGGITEAFF; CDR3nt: TGTGCCAGCAGCCCAAGGACAGGGGGCATCACTGAAGCTTTCTTT
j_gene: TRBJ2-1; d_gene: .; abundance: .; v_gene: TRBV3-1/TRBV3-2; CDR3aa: CASSQSWERPYNEQFF; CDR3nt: TGTGCCAGCAGCCAATCTTGGGAGCGGCCCTACAATGAGCAGTTCTTC
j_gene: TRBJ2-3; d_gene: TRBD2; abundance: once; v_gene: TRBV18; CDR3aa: CASSPRAPGAGGTDTQYF; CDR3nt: TGTGCCAGCTCACCACGGGCCCCGGGAGCGGGGGGTACAGATACGCAGTATTTT
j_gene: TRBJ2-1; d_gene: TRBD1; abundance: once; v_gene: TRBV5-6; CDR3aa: CASSLGDRVYNEQFF; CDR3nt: TGTGCCAGCAGCTTGGGGGACAGGGTGTATAATGAGCAGTTCTTC
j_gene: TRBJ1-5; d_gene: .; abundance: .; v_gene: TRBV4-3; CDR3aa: CASSQGDEGTRQPQHF; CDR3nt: TGCGCCAGCAGCCAAGGGGACGAGGGGACTAGGCAGCCCCAGCATTTT
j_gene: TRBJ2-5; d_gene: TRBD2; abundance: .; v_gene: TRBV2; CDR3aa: CASNLVMAGGQETQYF; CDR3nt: TGTGCCAGCAACTTGGTGATGGCGGGGGGACAAGAGACCCAGTACTTC
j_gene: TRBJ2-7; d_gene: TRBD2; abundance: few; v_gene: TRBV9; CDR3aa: CASSVAPTSGYEQYF; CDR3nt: TGTGCCAGCAGCGTAGCTCCGACTAGCGGGTACGAGCAGTACTTC